This is a list of T cell receptor beta chains from one sample in a study of T cells in Graves' hyperthyroidism and ophthalmopathy. One entry per CDR3 protein results from TCRdb running MiXCR on the multiplex PCR reads. The sample carries roughly 740,000 distinct CDR3 sequences, roughly 15% recorded once. The sample consisted of blood. These TCRs come from a man aged 18 to 29 with Graves' hyperthyroidism. CDR3s include the opening cysteine and the closing phenylalanine or tryptophan. A D gene is named only where the DNA matches it firmly. A clone size is listed for some rows: how often the clone was seen (once, few, many), or a class if it is expanded.

v_gene: TRBV5-1; j_gene: TRBJ2-1; d_gene: TRBD2; abundance: few; CDR3nt: TGCGCCAGCAACGCGGCGGGACTAGCGGGAGAGGGTTCCTACAATGAGCAGTTCTTC; CDR3aa: CASNAAGLAGEGSYNEQFF
v_gene: TRBV20-1; j_gene: TRBJ1-4; d_gene: .; abundance: few; CDR3nt: TGCAGTGCTATCGCCTCAACGGGTAATGAAAAACTGTTTTTT; CDR3aa: CSAIASTGNEKLFF
v_gene: TRBV6-9; j_gene: TRBJ2-1; d_gene: .; abundance: .; CDR3nt: TGTGCCAGCAGTTACGGCCTGTCGGGACACTACAATGAGCAGTTCTTC; CDR3aa: CASSYGLSGHYNEQFF
v_gene: TRBV19; j_gene: TRBJ2-7; d_gene: .; abundance: few; CDR3nt: TGTGCCAGCGGGCAGGGTCCCTACGAGCAGTACTTC; CDR3aa: CASGQGPYEQYF
v_gene: TRBV7-9; j_gene: TRBJ2-1; d_gene: .; abundance: few; CDR3nt: TGTGCCAGCAGCTTACGGGCAGGGGGGCTGGGTGAGCAGTTCTTC; CDR3aa: CASSLRAGGLGEQFF
v_gene: TRBV6-1; j_gene: TRBJ2-5; d_gene: TRBD2; abundance: many; CDR3nt: TGTGCCAGCAGTCCGACTAGCGGGAGGGCCAGTGCAGAGACCCAGTACTTC; CDR3aa: CASSPTSGRASAETQYF
v_gene: TRBV20-1; j_gene: TRBJ1-1; d_gene: .; abundance: many; CDR3nt: TGCAGTGCTAGAGTTGTTGGGGTGGGCACTGAAGCTTTCTTT; CDR3aa: CSARVVGVGTEAFF
v_gene: TRBV7-3; j_gene: TRBJ2-7; d_gene: TRBD1; abundance: .; CDR3nt: TGTGCCAGCAGCTTAGGGTCGGGACAGGCCTACGAGCAGTACTTC; CDR3aa: CASSLGSGQAYEQYF
v_gene: TRBV5-1; j_gene: TRBJ1-2; d_gene: TRBD1; abundance: many; CDR3nt: TGCGCCAGCAGCAGGACGCCAGGGGGTTCTGGTGGCTACACCTTC; CDR3aa: CASSRTPGGSGGYTF
v_gene: TRBV20-1; j_gene: TRBJ2-7; d_gene: .; abundance: .; CDR3nt: TGCAGTGCTAGTGCGACTGCGAAGGTCTACGAGCAGTACTTC; CDR3aa: CSASATAKVYEQYF
v_gene: TRBV2; j_gene: TRBJ1-2; d_gene: .; abundance: few; CDR3nt: TGTGCCAGCAGTGAGGGCAGGGGATTCGGCTACACCTTC; CDR3aa: CASSEGRGFGYTF
v_gene: TRBV20-1; j_gene: TRBJ2-5; d_gene: TRBD2; abundance: .; CDR3nt: TGCAGTGCCCTCGGGAGGAATAGGAGGACCCAGTACTTC; CDR3aa: CSALGRNRRTQYF
v_gene: TRBV29-1; j_gene: TRBJ2-7; d_gene: TRBD2; abundance: few; CDR3nt: TGCAGCGTTGAAGGTGTGGGACTAGCGGGAGGGCTCGAGCAGTACTTC; CDR3aa: CSVEGVGLAGGLEQYF
v_gene: TRBV10-2; j_gene: TRBJ2-7; d_gene: TRBD1; abundance: few; CDR3nt: TGCGCCAGCAGTGAGATCCGGGACAGGGACTCCTACGAGCAGTACTTC; CDR3aa: CASSEIRDRDSYEQYF
v_gene: TRBV7-2; j_gene: TRBJ2-3; d_gene: .; abundance: few; CDR3nt: TGTGCCAGCAGCTTAGTACCTAGGGTGCAGTATTTT; CDR3aa: CASSLVPRVQYF
v_gene: TRBV5-1; j_gene: TRBJ2-1; d_gene: TRBD2; abundance: .; CDR3nt: TGCGCCAGCAGCCCCGGGACTACATCCTACAATGAGCAGTTCTTC; CDR3aa: CASSPGTTSYNEQFF
v_gene: TRBV28; j_gene: TRBJ2-3; d_gene: .; abundance: many; CDR3nt: TGTGCCAGCAAACTCGTCGGGGATGGAGATACGCAGTATTTT; CDR3aa: CASKLVGDGDTQYF
v_gene: TRBV2; j_gene: TRBJ2-7; d_gene: TRBD2; abundance: many; CDR3nt: TGTGCCAGCAGTGAGTCGCGGGGGGAGCAGTACTTC; CDR3aa: CASSESRGEQYF
v_gene: TRBV7-9; j_gene: TRBJ2-1; d_gene: TRBD2; abundance: many; CDR3nt: TGTGCCAGCAGCCCTAGCGGGAGGGGGAACAATGAGCAGTTCTTC; CDR3aa: CASSPSGRGNNEQFF